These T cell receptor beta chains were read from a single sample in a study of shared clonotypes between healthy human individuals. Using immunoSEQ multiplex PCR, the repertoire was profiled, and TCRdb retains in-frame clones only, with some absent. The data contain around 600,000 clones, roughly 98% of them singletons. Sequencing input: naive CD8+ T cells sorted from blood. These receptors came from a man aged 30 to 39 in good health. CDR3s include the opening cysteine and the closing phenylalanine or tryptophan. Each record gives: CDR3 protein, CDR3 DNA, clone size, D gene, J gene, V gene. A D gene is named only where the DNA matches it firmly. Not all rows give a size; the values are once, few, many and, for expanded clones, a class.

CDR3 protein: CASSLFAGTANYEQYF
CDR3 DNA: TGCGCCAGCAGCTTGTTCGCCGGGACGGCCAACTACGAGCAGTACTTC
clone size: .
D gene: .
J gene: TRBJ2-7
V gene: TRBV5-1

CDR3 protein: CASIDRGSYEQYF
CDR3 DNA: TGTGCCAGCATCGACAGGGGTTCCTACGAGCAGTACTTC
clone size: .
D gene: TRBD1
J gene: TRBJ2-7
V gene: TRBV27

CDR3 protein: CASSPTWGEQFF
CDR3 DNA: TGTGCCAGCAGCCCTACTTGGGGGGAGCAGTTCTTC
clone size: .
D gene: .
J gene: TRBJ2-1
V gene: TRBV14

CDR3 protein: CASSESLVGEQFF
CDR3 DNA: TGCGCCAGCAGTGAGAGTCTAGTTGGTGAGCAGTTCTTC
clone size: .
D gene: .
J gene: TRBJ2-1
V gene: TRBV10-1

CDR3 protein: CSIYSGSTGELFF
CDR3 DNA: TGCAGCATTTATAGCGGGAGCACCGGGGAGCTGTTTTTT
clone size: .
D gene: TRBD2
J gene: TRBJ2-2
V gene: TRBV29-1

CDR3 protein: CASSYLRINNEQFF
CDR3 DNA: TGTGCCAGCAGTTACTTGAGAATCAACAATGAGCAGTTCTTC
clone size: .
D gene: .
J gene: TRBJ2-1
V gene: TRBV6-5

CDR3 protein: CASSLEGAGTYQETQYF
CDR3 DNA: TGCGCCAGCAGCTTGGAAGGGGCGGGAACATATCAAGAGACCCAGTACTTC
clone size: .
D gene: .
J gene: TRBJ2-5
V gene: TRBV5-1

CDR3 protein: CASSGGNQPQHF
CDR3 DNA: TGTGCCAGCAGCGGGGGGAATCAGCCCCAGCATTTT
clone size: once
D gene: .
J gene: TRBJ1-5
V gene: TRBV7-9

CDR3 protein: CASSPFRGGRTAPEYF
CDR3 DNA: TGTGCCAGCAGTCCTTTCCGCGGCGGAAGGACAGCCCCCGAGTACTTC
clone size: .
D gene: .
J gene: TRBJ2-7
V gene: TRBV28

CDR3 protein: CASSPRGSSYNEQFF
CDR3 DNA: TGTGCCAGCAGTCCCCGGGGAAGCTCCTACAATGAGCAGTTCTTC
clone size: .
D gene: .
J gene: TRBJ2-1
V gene: TRBV28

CDR3 protein: CASSQLGGLYTQYF
CDR3 DNA: TGTGCCAGCAGCCAATTAGGGGGCCTGTATACGCAGTATTTT
clone size: .
D gene: TRBD1
J gene: TRBJ2-3
V gene: TRBV14

CDR3 protein: CASTHPPLAGGSHEQYF
CDR3 DNA: TGTGCCAGCACCCATCCCCCCCTAGCGGGAGGTAGCCACGAGCAGTACTTC
clone size: .
D gene: TRBD2
J gene: TRBJ2-7
V gene: TRBV7-2

CDR3 protein: CASSLAPGNQPQHF
CDR3 DNA: TGCGCCAGCAGCTTAGCTCCAGGGAATCAGCCCCAGCATTTT
clone size: .
D gene: .
J gene: TRBJ1-5
V gene: TRBV5-1

CDR3 protein: CASSPIGVFEAFF
CDR3 DNA: TGCGCCAGCAGCCCTATTGGAGTATTTGAAGCTTTCTTT
clone size: .
D gene: .
J gene: TRBJ1-1
V gene: TRBV4-1

CDR3 protein: CASSAFTGRLDTEAFF
CDR3 DNA: TGTGCCAGCAGCGCCTTTACAGGGAGGTTGGACACTGAAGCTTTCTTT
clone size: .
D gene: .
J gene: TRBJ1-1
V gene: TRBV7-9

CDR3 protein: CASGTSNTGELFF
CDR3 DNA: TGTGCCAGCGGGACTAGTAACACCGGGGAGCTGTTTTTT
clone size: .
D gene: TRBD2
J gene: TRBJ2-2
V gene: TRBV28

CDR3 protein: CASSLFGNQPQHF
CDR3 DNA: TGTGCCAGCAGTTTATTCGGCAATCAGCCCCAGCATTTT
clone size: few
D gene: .
J gene: TRBJ1-5
V gene: TRBV27

CDR3 protein: CASRISVNTEAFF
CDR3 DNA: TGTGCCAGCAGGATCAGCGTTAACACTGAAGCTTTCTTT
clone size: .
D gene: .
J gene: TRBJ1-1
V gene: TRBV27

CDR3 protein: CASSADRGNTEAFF
CDR3 DNA: TGTGCCAGCTCAGCCGACAGGGGGAACACTGAAGCTTTCTTT
clone size: .
D gene: TRBD1
J gene: TRBJ1-1
V gene: TRBV18

CDR3 protein: CASTTGTSGLNEQFF
CDR3 DNA: TGTGCCAGTACCACCGGGACTAGCGGCCTAAATGAGCAGTTCTTC
clone size: .
D gene: TRBD2
J gene: TRBJ2-1
V gene: TRBV19

CDR3 protein: CASSLWGSETQDTQYF
CDR3 DNA: TGTGCCAGCAGCTTATGGGGGTCCGAGACTCAAGATACGCAGTATTTT
clone size: .
D gene: .
J gene: TRBJ2-3
V gene: TRBV7-9

CDR3 protein: CASSYHSSYEQYF
CDR3 DNA: TGTGCCAGCAGCTATCATAGCTCCTACGAGCAGTACTTC
clone size: .
D gene: .
J gene: TRBJ2-7
V gene: TRBV7-9

CDR3 protein: CASSFTMTLDYGYTF
CDR3 DNA: TGTGCCAGCAGCTTTACTATGACTCTTGACTATGGCTACACCTTC
clone size: .
D gene: .
J gene: TRBJ1-2
V gene: TRBV5-4

CDR3 protein: CSVEKGFQSVDEQFF
CDR3 DNA: TGCAGCGTTGAAAAGGGTTTCCAATCGGTTGATGAGCAGTTCTTC
clone size: once
D gene: .
J gene: TRBJ2-1
V gene: TRBV29-1

CDR3 protein: CASSLRDTNMNTEAFF
CDR3 DNA: TGTGCCAGCAGTTTGCGGGACACGAATATGAACACTGAAGCTTTCTTT
clone size: .
D gene: .
J gene: TRBJ1-1
V gene: TRBV27

CDR3 protein: CASSLWGFETQYF
CDR3 DNA: TGTGCCAGCAGCTTGTGGGGTTTCGAGACCCAGTACTTC
clone size: .
D gene: .
J gene: TRBJ2-5
V gene: TRBV7-2

CDR3 protein: CASSQSGTGTYEQYF
CDR3 DNA: TGTGCCAGCAGTCAGTCCGGGACAGGGACCTACGAGCAGTACTTC
clone size: .
D gene: TRBD1
J gene: TRBJ2-7
V gene: TRBV6-6

CDR3 protein: CASSSGQGAPEQYF
CDR3 DNA: TGTGCCAGCAGTTCCGGACAGGGAGCCCCCGAGCAGTACTTC
clone size: .
D gene: TRBD1
J gene: TRBJ2-7
V gene: TRBV27

CDR3 protein: CARSLDIHPYEQYF
CDR3 DNA: TGTGCCAGAAGCTTGGACATTCATCCTTACGAGCAGTACTTC
clone size: .
D gene: .
J gene: TRBJ2-7
V gene: TRBV5-3

CDR3 protein: CASKDSGRAWADTQYF
CDR3 DNA: TGTGCCAGCAAGGATAGCGGGAGGGCCTGGGCAGATACGCAGTATTTT
clone size: .
D gene: TRBD2
J gene: TRBJ2-3
V gene: TRBV27

CDR3 protein: CASSLGSASGSYEQYF
CDR3 DNA: TGTGCCAGCAGCTTGGGAAGTGCTAGCGGCTCCTACGAGCAGTACTTC
clone size: .
D gene: TRBD2
J gene: TRBJ2-7
V gene: TRBV5-6

CDR3 protein: CASSYGTGGATNEKLFF
CDR3 DNA: TGTGCCAGCAGCTACGGGACAGGGGGCGCGACTAATGAAAAACTGTTTTTT
clone size: .
D gene: TRBD1
J gene: TRBJ1-4
V gene: TRBV7-9